This TCR beta chain was sequenced during a study of naive and memory T cell subsets. Trimming removed 4 bases from V and 7 bases from J; junction bases left unmatched: 6. Germline V gene sequence: CDR1 SGHNT, CDR2 YYREEE (reference sequence). The CDR3 is 15 amino acids. This clonotype was observed a single time. Four subsets defined by CD45RA and CD27 were sorted after CD3, CD4, CD8 and live/dead staining. Two oligonucleotides, mixed equimolar, formed the beta constant-region primer covering TRBC1 and TRBC2. TCRdb reanalysed the UMI-ligation and nested PCR reads using MiXCR and keeps one entry per CDR3 protein. The data hold some 85,000 distinct CDR3 sequences, with 10% to 15% observed a single time.

The specimen was central memory CD4+ T cells from blood. This TCR came from a human donor in good health. This chain connects TRBV5-4 to TRBJ2-2; 11 bases fit TRBD2. The DNA for the CDR3 is TGTGCCAGCAGCCCCAGACTAGCGGGGAACGGGGAGCTGTTTTTT. As protein: CASSPRLAGNGELFF.